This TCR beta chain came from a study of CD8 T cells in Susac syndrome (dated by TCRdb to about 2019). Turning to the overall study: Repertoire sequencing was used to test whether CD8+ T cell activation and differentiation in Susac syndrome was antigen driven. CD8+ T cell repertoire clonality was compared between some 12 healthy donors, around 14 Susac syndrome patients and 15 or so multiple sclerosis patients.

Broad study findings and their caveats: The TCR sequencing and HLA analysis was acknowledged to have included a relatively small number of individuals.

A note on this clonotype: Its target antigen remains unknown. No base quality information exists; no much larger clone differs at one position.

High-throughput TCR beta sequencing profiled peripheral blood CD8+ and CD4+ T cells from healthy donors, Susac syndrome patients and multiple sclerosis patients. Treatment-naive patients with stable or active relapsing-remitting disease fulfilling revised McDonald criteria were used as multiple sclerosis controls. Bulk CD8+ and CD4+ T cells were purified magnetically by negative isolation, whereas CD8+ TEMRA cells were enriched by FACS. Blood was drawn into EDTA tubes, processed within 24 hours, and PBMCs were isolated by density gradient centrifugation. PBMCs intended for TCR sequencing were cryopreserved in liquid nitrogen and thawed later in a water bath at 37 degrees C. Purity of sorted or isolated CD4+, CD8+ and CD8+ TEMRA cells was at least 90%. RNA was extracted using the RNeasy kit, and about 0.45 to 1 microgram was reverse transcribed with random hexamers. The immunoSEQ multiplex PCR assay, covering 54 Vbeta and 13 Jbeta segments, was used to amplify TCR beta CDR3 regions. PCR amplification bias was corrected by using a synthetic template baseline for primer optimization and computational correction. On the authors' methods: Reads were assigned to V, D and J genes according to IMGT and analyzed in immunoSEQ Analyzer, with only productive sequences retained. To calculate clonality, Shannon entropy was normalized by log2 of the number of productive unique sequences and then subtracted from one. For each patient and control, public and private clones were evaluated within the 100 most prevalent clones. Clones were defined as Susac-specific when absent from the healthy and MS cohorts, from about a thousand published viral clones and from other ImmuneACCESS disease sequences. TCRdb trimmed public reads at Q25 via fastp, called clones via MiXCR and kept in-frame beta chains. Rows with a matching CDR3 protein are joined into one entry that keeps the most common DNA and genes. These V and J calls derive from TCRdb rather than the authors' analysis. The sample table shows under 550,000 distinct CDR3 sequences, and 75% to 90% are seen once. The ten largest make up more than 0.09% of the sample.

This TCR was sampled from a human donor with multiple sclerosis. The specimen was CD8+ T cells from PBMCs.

The nucleotides are TGCAGTGCTAGAAGTGGGACTAGCGGGACCCACGAGCAGTACTTC. Its coded protein is CSARSGTSGTHEQYF. The V gene is TRBV20-1 and the J gene is TRBJ2-7, with 13 bases in between that match TRBD2. From cysteine to phenylalanine, the CDR3 is 15 amino acids long. The DNA shown is the 45-base CDR3, in frame from base 1. The germline V gene (reference sequence) provides CDR1 DFQATT and CDR2 SNEGSKA. The germline V and J ends show losses of 2 bases and 5 bases respectively, and no gene match explains 6 bases of the junction.